What follows describes a single TCR beta chain. Prior to thyroid surgery, none of the patients had received any treatment. These data belong to a study of metastatic and nonmetastatic thyroid tumors. There are 16 residues in the CDR3. Trimming shortened V by 5 bases and J by 3 bases, and 18 bases separated the two germline ends. TCRdb redid the clone calls on the PCR reads using MiXCR. The sample has approximately 14,000 clones, nearly 35% seen once. J is TRBJ2-3 and V is TRBV12-3 or TRBV12-4, with D perhaps TRBD1 or TRBD2 (5 bases each). Material for sequencing was tumor tissue. The origin of this receptor is a male donor with papillary thyroid cancer or a benign thyroid nodule (not recorded which). Some clones in this sample may be carry-over from other donors' samples. For the CDR3, the DNA is TGTGCCAGCAGTATTAGCGTGGGGGTAAGTACAGATACGCAGTATTTT. Translation gives CASSISVGVSTDTQYF.